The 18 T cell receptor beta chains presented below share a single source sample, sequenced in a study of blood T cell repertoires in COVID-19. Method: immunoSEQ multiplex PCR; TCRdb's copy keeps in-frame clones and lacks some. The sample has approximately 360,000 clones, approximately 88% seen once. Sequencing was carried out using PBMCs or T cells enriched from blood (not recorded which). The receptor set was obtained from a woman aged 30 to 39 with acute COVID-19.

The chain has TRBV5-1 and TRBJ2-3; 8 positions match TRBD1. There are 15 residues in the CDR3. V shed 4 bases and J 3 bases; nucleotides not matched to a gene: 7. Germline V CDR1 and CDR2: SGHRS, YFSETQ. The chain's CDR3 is CASSVTGGETDTQYF. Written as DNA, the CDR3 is TGCGCCAGCAGCGTAACAGGGGGTGAAACAGATACGCAGTATTTT.

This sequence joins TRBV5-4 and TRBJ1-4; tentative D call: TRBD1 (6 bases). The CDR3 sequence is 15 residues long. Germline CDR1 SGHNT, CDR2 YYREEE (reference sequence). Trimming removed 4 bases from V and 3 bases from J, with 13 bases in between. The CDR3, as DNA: TGTGCCAGCAGCCTCTCAGGGGCCTCTAATGAAAAACTGTTTTTT. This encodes CASSLSGASNEKLFF.

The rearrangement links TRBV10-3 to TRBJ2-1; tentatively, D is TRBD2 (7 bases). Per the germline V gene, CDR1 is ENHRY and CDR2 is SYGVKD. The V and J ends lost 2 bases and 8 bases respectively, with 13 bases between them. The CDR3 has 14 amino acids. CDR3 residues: CAISEGGAGDEQFF. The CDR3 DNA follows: TGTGCCATCAGTGAGGGGGGGGCAGGAGATGAGCAGTTCTTC.

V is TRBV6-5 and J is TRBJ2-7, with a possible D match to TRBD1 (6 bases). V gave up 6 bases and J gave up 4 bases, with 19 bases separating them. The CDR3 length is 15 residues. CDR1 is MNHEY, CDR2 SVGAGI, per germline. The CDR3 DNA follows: TGTGCCAGCAGAACTTGGGCAGGGGATCGGTACGAGCAGTACTTC. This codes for CASRTWAGDRYEQYF.

The CDR3, as DNA: TGTGCCAGCAGTTACCTTGAGGCAGGCAATAGGGGCTGGGCTTTCTTT. Translation gives CASSYLEAGNRGWAFF. The rearrangement joins TRBV6-5 to TRBJ1-1; maybe TRBD1 (5 bases). From germline, CDR1 is MNHEY and CDR2 SVGAGI. Trimming cost V 2 bases and J 11 bases, with 24 bases left between them. This CDR3 has 16 amino acids.

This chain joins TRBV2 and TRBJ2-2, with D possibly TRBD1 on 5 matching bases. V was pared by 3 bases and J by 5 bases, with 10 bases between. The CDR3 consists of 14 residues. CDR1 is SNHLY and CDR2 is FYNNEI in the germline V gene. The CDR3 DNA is TGTGCCAGCAGTGATCAGGGTTGGACCGGGGAGCTGTTTTTT. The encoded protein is CASSDQGWTGELFF.

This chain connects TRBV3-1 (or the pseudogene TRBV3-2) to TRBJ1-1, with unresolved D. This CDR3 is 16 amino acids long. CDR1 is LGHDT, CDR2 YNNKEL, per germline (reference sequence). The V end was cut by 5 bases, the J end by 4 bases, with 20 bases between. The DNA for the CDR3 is TGTGCCAGCAGCTCCGGGAGAAATAGGGCGGTCACTGAAGCTTTCTTT. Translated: CASSSGRNRAVTEAFF.

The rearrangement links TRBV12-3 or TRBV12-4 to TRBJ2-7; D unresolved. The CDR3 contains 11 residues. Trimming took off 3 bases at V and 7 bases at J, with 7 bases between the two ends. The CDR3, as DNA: TGTGCCAGCAGTTTTGGCCCTGAGCAGTACTTC. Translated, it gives CASSFGPEQYF.

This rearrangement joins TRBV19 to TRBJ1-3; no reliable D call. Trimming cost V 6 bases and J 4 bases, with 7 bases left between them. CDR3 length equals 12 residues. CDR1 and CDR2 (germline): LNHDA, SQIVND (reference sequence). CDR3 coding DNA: TGTGCCAGTAGGGAACAGGGAAACACCATATATTTT. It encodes CASREQGNTIYF.

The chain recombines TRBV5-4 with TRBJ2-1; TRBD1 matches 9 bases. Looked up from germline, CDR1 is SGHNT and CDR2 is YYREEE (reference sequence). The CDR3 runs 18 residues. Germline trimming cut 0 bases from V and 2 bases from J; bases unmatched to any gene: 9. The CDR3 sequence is CASSLALRTGVPYNEQFF. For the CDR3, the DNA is TGTGCCAGCAGCTTGGCCTTGAGGACAGGGGTTCCCTACAATGAGCAGTTCTTC.

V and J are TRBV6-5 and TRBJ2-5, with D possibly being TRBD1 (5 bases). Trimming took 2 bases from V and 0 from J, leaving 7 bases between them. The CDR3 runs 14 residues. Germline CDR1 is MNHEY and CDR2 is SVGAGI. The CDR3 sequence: CASSYLDNQETQYF. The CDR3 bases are TGTGCCAGCAGTTACCTGGACAACCAAGAGACCCAGTACTTC.

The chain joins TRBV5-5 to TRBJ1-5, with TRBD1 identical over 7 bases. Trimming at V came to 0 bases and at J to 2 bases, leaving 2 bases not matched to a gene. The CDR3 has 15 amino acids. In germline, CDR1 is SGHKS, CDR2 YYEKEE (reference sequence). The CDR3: CASSLEGTGNQPQHF. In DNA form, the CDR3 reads TGTGCCAGCAGCTTGGAAGGGACAGGCAATCAGCCCCAGCATTTT.

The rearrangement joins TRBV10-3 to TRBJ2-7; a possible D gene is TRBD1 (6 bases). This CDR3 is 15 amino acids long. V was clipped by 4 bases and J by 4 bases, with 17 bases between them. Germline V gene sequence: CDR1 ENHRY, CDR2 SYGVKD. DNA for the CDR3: TGTGCCATCAGTGGCCGGGACATTTCTTTATACGAGCAGTACTTC. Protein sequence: CAISGRDISLYEQYF.

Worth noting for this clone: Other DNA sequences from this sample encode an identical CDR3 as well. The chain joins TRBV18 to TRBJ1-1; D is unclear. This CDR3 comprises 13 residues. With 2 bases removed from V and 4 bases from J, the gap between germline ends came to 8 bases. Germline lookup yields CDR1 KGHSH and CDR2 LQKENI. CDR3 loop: CASSPGGSTEAFF. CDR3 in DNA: TGTGCCAGCTCACCAGGCGGGAGCACTGAAGCTTTCTTT.

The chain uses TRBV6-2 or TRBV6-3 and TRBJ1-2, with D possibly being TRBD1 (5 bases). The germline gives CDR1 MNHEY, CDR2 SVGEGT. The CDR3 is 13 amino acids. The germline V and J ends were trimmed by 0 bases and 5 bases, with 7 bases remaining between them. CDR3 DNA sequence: TGTGCCAGCAGTTACTCGACAGCGTATGGCTACACCTTC. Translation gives CASSYSTAYGYTF.

CDR3 sequence reads: CASSLAIAGGSDTQYF. The CDR3 DNA follows: TGTGCCAGCAGCTTAGCGATAGCGGGGGGAAGTGATACGCAGTATTTT. This chain links TRBV7-9 with TRBJ2-3, with TRBD2 matching 10 bases. V shed 0 bases and J 6 bases; nucleotides not matched to a gene: 6. This CDR3 has 16 amino acids. The germline V gene encodes CDR1 SEHNR and CDR2 FQNEAQ (reference sequence).

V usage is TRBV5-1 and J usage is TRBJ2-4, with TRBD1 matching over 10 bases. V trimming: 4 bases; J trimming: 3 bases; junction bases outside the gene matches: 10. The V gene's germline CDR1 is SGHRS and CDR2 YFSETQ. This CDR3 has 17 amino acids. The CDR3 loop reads CASSQGGQGDFKNIQYF. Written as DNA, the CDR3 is TGCGCCAGCAGCCAGGGAGGACAGGGGGATTTCAAAAACATTCAGTACTTC.

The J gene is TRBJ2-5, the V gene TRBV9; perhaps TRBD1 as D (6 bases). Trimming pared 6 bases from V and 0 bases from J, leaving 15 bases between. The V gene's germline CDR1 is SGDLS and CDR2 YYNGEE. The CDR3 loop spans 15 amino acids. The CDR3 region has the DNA TGTGCCAGCAACCCTACAGGGATGCACCAAGAGACCCAGTACTTC. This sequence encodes CASNPTGMHQETQYF.